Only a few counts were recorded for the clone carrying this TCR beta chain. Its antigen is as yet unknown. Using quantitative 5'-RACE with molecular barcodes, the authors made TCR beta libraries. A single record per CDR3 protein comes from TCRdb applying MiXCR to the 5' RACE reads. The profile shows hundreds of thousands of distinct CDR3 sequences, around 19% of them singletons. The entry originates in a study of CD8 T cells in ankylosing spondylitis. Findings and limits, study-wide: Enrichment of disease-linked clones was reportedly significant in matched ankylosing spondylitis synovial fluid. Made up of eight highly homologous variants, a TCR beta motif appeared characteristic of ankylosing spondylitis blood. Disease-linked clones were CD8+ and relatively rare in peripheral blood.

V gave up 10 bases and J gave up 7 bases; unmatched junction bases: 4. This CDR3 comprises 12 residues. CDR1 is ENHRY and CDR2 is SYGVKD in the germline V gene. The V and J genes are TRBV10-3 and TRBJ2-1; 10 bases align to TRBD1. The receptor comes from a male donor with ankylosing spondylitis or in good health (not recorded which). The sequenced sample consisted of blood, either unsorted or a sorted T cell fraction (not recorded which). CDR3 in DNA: TGTGCCACCCGGACAGGGGGGAATGAGCAGTTCTTC. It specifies CATRTGGNEQFF.